The clone carrying this TCR beta chain was seen a handful of times. No antigen is known for it. These data belong to a study of T-cell memory formation after mild COVID-19. Germline V CDR1 and CDR2: DFQATT, SNEGSKA (reference sequence). CDR3 length equals 14 residues. V lost 1 base to trimming and J lost 2 bases, with 10 bases between them. TCRalpha and TCRbeta libraries used 5'RACE with constant-segment primers and UMIs. One entry per CDR3 protein, called by TCRdb with MiXCR from the 5' RACE reads. This table has about 90,000 distinct CDR3 sequences, around 16% appearing once. Overall study results and limits: Clones that contracted from day 15 to 85 were balanced CD4/CD8, while later expanders leaned CD4+.

The sequencing input was PBMCs or a T cell subset sorted from them (not recorded which). This rearrangement joins TRBV20-1 to TRBJ2-3; no reliable D call. The origin of this receptor is a man in his late teens or twenties who had mild COVID-19 (a few samples of this study predate the infection). Cell type and time point are not known. CDR3 coding DNA: TGCAGTGCTAGAGGCTACTTGCTCACAGATACGCAGTATTTT. Translation: CSARGYLLTDTQYF.